Below are 10 T cell receptor beta chains sequenced from a single sample in a study of CD8 T cells in Susac syndrome. Random hexamers were used to reverse transcribe an amount of roughly 0.5 to 1 ug RNA. TCRdb passed the immunoSEQ multiplex PCR reads through MiXCR, listing each CDR3 protein once. The table shows approximately 120,000 distinct CDR3 sequences, with approximately 96% occurring only once. The sample comprised CD4+ T cells from PBMCs. These receptors were taken from a human donor in good health.

Only one count was recorded for this clonotype. This chain uses TRBV7-2 with TRBJ1-2; tentatively, D is TRBD1 (5 bases). Germline values: CDR1 SGHTA, CDR2 FQGNSA. Trimming took off 1 base at V and 5 bases at J, with 14 bases between the two ends. This CDR3 is 15 amino acids long. This CDR3 is CASSLDTGSRYGYTF. DNA for the CDR3: TGTGCCAGCAGCTTAGATACAGGCAGCCGGTATGGCTACACCTTC.

The gene calls are TRBV4-1 and TRBJ2-1; TRBD1 is a possible D gene (6 bases). This CDR3 region has 13 residues. V shed 2 bases and J shed 7 bases, with 9 bases lying between them. CDR1 is MGHRA, CDR2 YSYEKL, per germline. The CDR3 sequence: CASSQRRGNEQFF. The CDR3 DNA reads TGCGCCAGCAGCCAAAGAAGGGGGAATGAGCAGTTCTTC.

This chain's CDR3 is CASTMGRPNTEAFF. The CDR3 DNA follows: TGCGCCAGCACGATGGGACGCCCCAACACTGAAGCTTTCTTT. The rearrangement uses TRBV5-1 and TRBJ1-1; possibly TRBD1 for D (5 bases). The CDR3 length is 14 residues. V lost 6 bases, J lost 2 bases, and 14 bases lay in between. Germline CDR1 SGHRS, CDR2 YFSETQ.

The chain joins TRBV29-1 to TRBJ2-2; D remains unclear. CDR3 length: 13 residues. Germline V gives CDR1 SQVTM, CDR2 ANQGSEA. V was pared by 3 bases and J by 5 bases, with 10 bases between. The CDR3 here is CSVDLTGTGELFF. CDR3 DNA sequence: TGCAGCGTTGACCTCACTGGGACCGGGGAGCTGTTTTTT.

The chain is built from TRBV12-3 or TRBV12-4 and TRBJ1-1; no reliable D call. V lost 11 bases to trimming and J lost 6 bases, with 16 bases between them. The CDR3 has 12 amino acids. CDR3 loop: CAGNRISPEAFF. DNA of the CDR3: TGTGCCGGAAATAGGATTTCTCCTGAAGCTTTCTTT.

V is TRBV6-5 and J is TRBJ2-7; D is perhaps TRBD1 or TRBD2 (5 bases each). This CDR3 has 15 residues. Germline V CDR1 and CDR2: MNHEY, SVGAGI. V dropped 5 bases and J dropped 2 bases, with 16 bases sitting between them. The CDR3 is CASSPEGTLTYEQYF. The CDR3 nucleotides read TGTGCCAGCAGTCCCGAGGGGACGTTGACCTACGAGCAGTACTTC.

V gene TRBV19 combines with J gene TRBJ1-5; D remains unclear. The CDR3 loop spans 12 amino acids. The germline CDR1 and CDR2 sequences are LNHDA and SQIVND (reference sequence). Between the trimmed V and J ends, which lost 5 bases and 9 bases, there was a span of 11 bases. The CDR3 DNA reads as TGTGCCAGTAGTCCGGACTATCGGCCCCAGCATTTT. Translating it yields CASSPDYRPQHF.

The V gene is TRBV2, the J gene TRBJ1-1, with a possible D match to TRBD1 (5 bases). Germline values: CDR1 SNHLY, CDR2 FYNNEI. V shed 4 bases and J shed 0 bases, with 9 bases lying between them. CDR3 length: 14 residues. This CDR3 reads CASSGGAMNTEAFF. The CDR3 DNA reads as TGTGCCAGCAGTGGCGGGGCTATGAACACTGAAGCTTTCTTT.

In DNA, the CDR3 is TGTGCCAGCAGTTACACAGGGATGTTCGGCTACACCTTC. As protein: CASSYTGMFGYTF. The chain is built from TRBV6-5 and TRBJ1-2; maybe TRBD1 (6 bases). The germline V and J ends were trimmed by 2 bases and 8 bases, with 12 bases remaining between them. This CDR3 has 13 amino acids. Germline lookup yields CDR1 MNHEY and CDR2 SVGAGI.

V and J are TRBV7-9 and TRBJ1-2; the match to TRBD1 covers 9 bases. This CDR3 has 16 residues. V was clipped by 5 bases and J by 6 bases; unmatched bases: 13. The germline V gene encodes CDR1 SEHNR and CDR2 FQNEAQ (reference sequence). CDR3 nucleotide sequence: TGTGCCAGCAGCCTCCGGGTGGGGACAGGGATGAATGGCTACACCTTC. Its protein product is CASSLRVGTGMNGYTF.